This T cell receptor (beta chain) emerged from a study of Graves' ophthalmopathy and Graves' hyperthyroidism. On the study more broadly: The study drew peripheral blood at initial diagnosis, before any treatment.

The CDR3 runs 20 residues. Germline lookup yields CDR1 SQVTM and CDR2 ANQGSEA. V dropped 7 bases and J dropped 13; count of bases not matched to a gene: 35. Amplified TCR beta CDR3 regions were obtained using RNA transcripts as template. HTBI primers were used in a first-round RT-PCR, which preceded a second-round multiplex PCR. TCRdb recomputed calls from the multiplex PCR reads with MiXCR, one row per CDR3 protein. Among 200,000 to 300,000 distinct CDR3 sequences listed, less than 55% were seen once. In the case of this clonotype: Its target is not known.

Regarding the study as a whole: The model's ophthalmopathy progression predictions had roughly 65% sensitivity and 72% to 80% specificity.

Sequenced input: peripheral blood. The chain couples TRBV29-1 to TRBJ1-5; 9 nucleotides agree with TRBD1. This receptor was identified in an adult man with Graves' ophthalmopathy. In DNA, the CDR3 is TGCAGCGGGTGGACAGGGGTCGACTATGGCTACACCGATTCACTGCTGGCACAGCATTTT. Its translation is CSGWTGVDYGYTDSLLAQHF. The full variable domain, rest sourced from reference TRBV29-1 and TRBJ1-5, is SAVISQKPSRDICQRGTSLTIQCQVDSQVTMMFWYRQQPGQSLTLIATANQGSEATYESGFVIDKFPISRPNLTFSTLTVSNMSPEDSSIYLCSGWTGVDYGYTDSLLAQHFGDGTRLSIL.